The clone carrying this T cell receptor (beta chain) was observed at least ten times. Its antigen is currently unknown. With molecular barcodes, quantitative 5'-RACE was used to make the TCR beta libraries. TCRdb processed the 5' RACE reads anew with MiXCR; each CDR3 protein has one entry. The sample has under 15,000 distinct CDR3 sequences; more than 2.5% are singletons. The data are from a study of CD8 T cells in ankylosing spondylitis. Per the germline V gene, CDR1 is SGDLS and CDR2 is YYNGEE. The CDR3 runs 15 residues. Trimming cost V 3 bases and J 7 bases; bases outside gene matches: 6. Overall study findings and caveats: Previously reported in reactive arthritis synovial fluid and blood were some of the motif variants. Disease-linked clones reportedly concentrated significantly in matched ankylosing spondylitis synovial fluid. Seven or eight highly homologous variants formed a TCR beta motif that appeared characteristic of ankylosing spondylitis blood.

The receptor was derived from a male donor with ankylosing spondylitis or in good health (not recorded which). Sequenced sample: blood, either unsorted or a sorted T cell fraction (not recorded which). The chain combines TRBV9 with TRBJ2-7; 14 bases are a match to TRBD2. The CDR3 bases are TGTGCCAGCAGCGAAGGACTAGCGGGGGGAGAGGAGCAGTACTTC. This translates into CASSEGLAGGEEQYF.